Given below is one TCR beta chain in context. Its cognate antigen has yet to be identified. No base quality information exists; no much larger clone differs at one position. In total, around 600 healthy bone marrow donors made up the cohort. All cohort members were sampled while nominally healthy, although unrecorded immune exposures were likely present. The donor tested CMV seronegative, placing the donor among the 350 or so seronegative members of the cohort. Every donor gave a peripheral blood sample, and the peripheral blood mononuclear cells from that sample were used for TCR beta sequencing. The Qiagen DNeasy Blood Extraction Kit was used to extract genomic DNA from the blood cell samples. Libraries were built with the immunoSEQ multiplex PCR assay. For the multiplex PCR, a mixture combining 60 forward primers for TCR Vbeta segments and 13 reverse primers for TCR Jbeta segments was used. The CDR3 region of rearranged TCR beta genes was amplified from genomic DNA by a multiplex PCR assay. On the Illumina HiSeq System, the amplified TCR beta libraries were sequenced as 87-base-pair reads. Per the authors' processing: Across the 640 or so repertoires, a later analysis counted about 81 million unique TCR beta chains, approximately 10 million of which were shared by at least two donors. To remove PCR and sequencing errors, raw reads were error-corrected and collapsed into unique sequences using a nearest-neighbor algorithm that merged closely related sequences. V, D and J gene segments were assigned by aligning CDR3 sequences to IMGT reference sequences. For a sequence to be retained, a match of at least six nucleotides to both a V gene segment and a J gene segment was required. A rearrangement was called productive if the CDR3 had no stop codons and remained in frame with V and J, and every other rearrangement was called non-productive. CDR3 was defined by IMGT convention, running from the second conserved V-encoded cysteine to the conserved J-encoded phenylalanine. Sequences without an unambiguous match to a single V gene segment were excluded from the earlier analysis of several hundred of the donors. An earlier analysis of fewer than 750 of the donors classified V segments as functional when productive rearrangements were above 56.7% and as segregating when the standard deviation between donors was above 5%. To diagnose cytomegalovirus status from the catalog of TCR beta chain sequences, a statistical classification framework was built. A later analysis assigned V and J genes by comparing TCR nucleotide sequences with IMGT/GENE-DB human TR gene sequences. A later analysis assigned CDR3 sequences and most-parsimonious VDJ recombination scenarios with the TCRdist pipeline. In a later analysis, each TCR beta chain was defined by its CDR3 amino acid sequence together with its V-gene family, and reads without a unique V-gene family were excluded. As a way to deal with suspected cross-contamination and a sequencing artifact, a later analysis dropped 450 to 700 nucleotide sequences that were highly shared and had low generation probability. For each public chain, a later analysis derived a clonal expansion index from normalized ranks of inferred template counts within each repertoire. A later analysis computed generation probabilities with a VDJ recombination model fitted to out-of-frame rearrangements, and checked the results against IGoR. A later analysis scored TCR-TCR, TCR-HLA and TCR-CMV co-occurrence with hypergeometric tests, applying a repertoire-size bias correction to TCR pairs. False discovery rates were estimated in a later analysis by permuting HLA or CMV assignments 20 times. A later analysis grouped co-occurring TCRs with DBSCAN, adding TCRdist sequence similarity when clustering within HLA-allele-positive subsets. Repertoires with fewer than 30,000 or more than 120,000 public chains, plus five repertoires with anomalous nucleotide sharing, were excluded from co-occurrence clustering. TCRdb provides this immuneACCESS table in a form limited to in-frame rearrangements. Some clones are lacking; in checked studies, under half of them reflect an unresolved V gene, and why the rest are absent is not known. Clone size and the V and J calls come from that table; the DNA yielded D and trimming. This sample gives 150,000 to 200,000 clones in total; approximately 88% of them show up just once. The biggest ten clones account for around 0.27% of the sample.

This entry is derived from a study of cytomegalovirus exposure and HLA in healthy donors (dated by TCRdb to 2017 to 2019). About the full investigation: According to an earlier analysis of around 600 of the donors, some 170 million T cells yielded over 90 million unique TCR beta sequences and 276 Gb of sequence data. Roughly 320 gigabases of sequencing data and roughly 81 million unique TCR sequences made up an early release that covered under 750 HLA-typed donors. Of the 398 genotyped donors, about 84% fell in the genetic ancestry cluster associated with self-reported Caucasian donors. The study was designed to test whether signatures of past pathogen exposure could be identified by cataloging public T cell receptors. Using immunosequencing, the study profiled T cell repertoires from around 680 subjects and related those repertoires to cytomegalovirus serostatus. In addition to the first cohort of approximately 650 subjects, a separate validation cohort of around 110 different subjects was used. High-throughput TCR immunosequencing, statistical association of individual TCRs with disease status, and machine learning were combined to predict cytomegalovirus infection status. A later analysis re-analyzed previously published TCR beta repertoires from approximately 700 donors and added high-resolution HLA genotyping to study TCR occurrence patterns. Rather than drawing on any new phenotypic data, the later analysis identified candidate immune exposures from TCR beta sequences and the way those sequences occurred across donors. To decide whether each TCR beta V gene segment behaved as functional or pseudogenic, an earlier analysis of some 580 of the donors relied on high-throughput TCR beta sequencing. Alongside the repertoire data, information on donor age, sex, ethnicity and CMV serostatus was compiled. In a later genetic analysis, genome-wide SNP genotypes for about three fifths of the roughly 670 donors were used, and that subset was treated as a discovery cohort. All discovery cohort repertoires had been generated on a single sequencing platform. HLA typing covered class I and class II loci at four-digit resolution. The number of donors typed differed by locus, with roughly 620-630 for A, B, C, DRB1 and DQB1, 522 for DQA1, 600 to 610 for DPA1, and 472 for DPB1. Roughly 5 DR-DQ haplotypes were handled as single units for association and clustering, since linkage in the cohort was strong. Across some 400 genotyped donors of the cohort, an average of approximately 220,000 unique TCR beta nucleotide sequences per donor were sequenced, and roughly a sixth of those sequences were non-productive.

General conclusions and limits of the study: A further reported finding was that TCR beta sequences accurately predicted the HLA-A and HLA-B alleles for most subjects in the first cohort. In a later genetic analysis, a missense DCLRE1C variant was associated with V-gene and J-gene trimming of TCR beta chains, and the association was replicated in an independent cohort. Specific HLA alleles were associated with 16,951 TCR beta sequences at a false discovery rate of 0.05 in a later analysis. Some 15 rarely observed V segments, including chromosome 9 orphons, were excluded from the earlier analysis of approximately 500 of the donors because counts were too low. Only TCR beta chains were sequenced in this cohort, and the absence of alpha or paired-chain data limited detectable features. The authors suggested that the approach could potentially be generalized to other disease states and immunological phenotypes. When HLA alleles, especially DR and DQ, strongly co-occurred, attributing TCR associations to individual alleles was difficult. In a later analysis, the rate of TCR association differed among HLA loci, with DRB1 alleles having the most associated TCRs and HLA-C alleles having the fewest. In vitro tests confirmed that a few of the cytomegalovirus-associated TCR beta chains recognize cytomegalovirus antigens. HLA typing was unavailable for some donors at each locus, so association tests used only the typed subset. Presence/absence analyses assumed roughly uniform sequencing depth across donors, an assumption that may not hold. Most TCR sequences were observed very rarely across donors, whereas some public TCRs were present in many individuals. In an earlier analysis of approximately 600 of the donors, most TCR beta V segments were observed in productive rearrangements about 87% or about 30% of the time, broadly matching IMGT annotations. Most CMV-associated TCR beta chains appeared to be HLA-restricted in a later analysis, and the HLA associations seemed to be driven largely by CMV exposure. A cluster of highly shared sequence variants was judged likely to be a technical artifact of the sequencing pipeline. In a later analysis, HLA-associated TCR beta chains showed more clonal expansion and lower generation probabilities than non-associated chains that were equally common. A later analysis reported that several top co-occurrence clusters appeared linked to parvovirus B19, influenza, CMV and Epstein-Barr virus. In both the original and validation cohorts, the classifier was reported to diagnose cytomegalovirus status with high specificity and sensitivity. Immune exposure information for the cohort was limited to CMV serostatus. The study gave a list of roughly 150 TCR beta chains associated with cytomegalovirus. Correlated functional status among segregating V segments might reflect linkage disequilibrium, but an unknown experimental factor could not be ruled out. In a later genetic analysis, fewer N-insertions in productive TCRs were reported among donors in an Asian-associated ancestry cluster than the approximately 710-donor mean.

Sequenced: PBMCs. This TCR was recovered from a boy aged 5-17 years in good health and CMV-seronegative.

Read as DNA, the sequence is TGTGCCAGCAGCTTGGAGCCGGCGGGAAGCTCCTACGAGCAGTACTTC. The encoded protein is CASSLEPAGSSYEQYF. The chain employs TRBV7-9 and TRBJ2-7, with TRBD2 as a weak D call on 6 bases. V and J lose 3 bases and 0 bases, and a span of 15 bases separates them. CDR1 and CDR2, per the germline V gene (reference sequence), are SEHNR and FQNEAQ. Including cysteine and phenylalanine, the CDR3 has 16 amino acids. Kept here is only the CDR3 DNA, which spans 48 bases and is read in frame from base 1.